This record concerns one T cell receptor (beta chain) sequence. Other DNA sequences in this specimen translate into the identical CDR3. The sample originates from a study of blood T cell repertoires in COVID-19. Germline CDR1 and CDR2: SGHTA and FQGTGA. This CDR3 is 13 amino acids long. V lost 5 bases and J 2 bases, leaving 6 bases between the germline ends. The method was immunoSEQ multiplex PCR; TCRdb's version includes in-frame clones alone and lacks a portion of them. The sample carries approximately 150,000 clones, over 80% recorded once. The sample comprised peripheral blood. This TCR came from a man at least 80 years old with acute or convalescent COVID-19. The chain combines TRBV7-3 with TRBJ2-2; D is uncertain. As DNA, the CDR3 is TGTGCCAGCAGCGGCCGTAACACCGGGGAGCTGTTTTTT. Its translation: CASSGRNTGELFF.